This is a list of T cell receptor beta chains from one sample in a study of shared clonotypes between healthy human individuals. Here immunoSEQ multiplex PCR was the method, and the copy in TCRdb shows in-frame clones only, minus some. This table holds about 610,000 clones, approximately 96% found once. Material: naive CD8+ T cells sorted from blood. The receptors shown here come from a woman aged 30 to 39 in good health. The CDR3 runs from the conserved cysteine through the conserved F or W. Each record gives: V gene, clone size, D gene, J gene, CDR3 protein, CDR3 DNA. A D gene is named only where the DNA matches it firmly. Clone size is given for some rows only: seen once, a few or many times, or a class if the clone is expanded.

TRBV11-2,NA,NA,TRBJ2-7,CASSPLRGTTSYEQYF,TGTGCCAGCAGCCCTCTCCGCGGCACGACCTCCTACGAGCAGTACTTC
TRBV19,NA,NA,TRBJ1-4,CASSILEGNEKLFF,TGTGCCAGTAGTATTTTGGAGGGGAATGAAAAACTGTTTTTT
TRBV21-1,once,NA,TRBJ2-7,CASSMCGRGYEQYF,TGTGCCAGCAGCATGTGCGGAAGGGGCTACGAGCAGTACTTC
TRBV25-1,NA,NA,TRBJ2-5,CASTRTGGEETQYF,TGTGCCAGCACCCGAACCGGAGGAGAGGAGACCCAGTACTTC
TRBV7-2,NA,NA,TRBJ2-7,CASSSRLATYEQYF,TGTGCCAGCAGCTCTCGTCTAGCAACCTACGAGCAGTACTTC
TRBV27,NA,NA,TRBJ2-1,CATEDGGHYNEQFF,TGTGCCACCGAGGACGGAGGGCATTACAATGAGCAGTTCTTC
TRBV5-6,NA,NA,TRBJ2-1,CASSLGPPYYNEQFF,TGTGCCAGCAGCTTGGGGCCACCCTACTACAATGAGCAGTTCTTC
TRBV6-6,NA,NA,TRBJ2-3,CASSPLAWDTQYF,TGTGCCAGCAGCCCACTAGCTTGGGATACGCAGTATTTT
TRBV10-1,NA,TRBD2,TRBJ2-2,CASSGGTRSMNTGELFF,TGCGCCAGCAGTGGTGGGACTAGGTCTATGAACACCGGGGAGCTGTTTTTT
TRBV30,NA,NA,TRBJ2-1,CAWSVQSPGPYNEQFF,TGTGCCTGGAGTGTACAATCTCCAGGGCCCTACAATGAGCAGTTCTTC
TRBV28,NA,NA,TRBJ2-2,CASSQFVGRELFF,TGTGCCAGCAGCCAGTTTGTGGGCCGGGAGCTGTTTTTT
TRBV2,NA,TRBD1,TRBJ2-7,CASSELQGGYEQYF,TGTGCCAGCAGTGAACTACAGGGGGGCTACGAGCAGTACTTC
TRBV9,NA,NA,TRBJ2-7,CASSVEGGTYEQYF,TGTGCCAGCAGCGTAGAGGGCGGAACCTACGAGCAGTACTTC
TRBV19,NA,TRBD1,TRBJ2-7,CASSTPDRRYEQYF,TGTGCCAGTAGTACCCCGGACAGGCGCTACGAGCAGTACTTC
TRBV7-9,NA,NA,TRBJ2-7,CASSGIGEQYF,TGTGCCAGCAGTGGGATAGGCGAGCAGTACTTC
TRBV28,once,NA,TRBJ2-3,CASIDGRTDTQYF,TGTGCCAGCATTGACGGTCGCACAGATACGCAGTATTTT
TRBV27,NA,NA,TRBJ1-4,CASGASPGEKLFF,TGTGCCAGCGGGGCAAGCCCAGGCGAAAAACTGTTTTTT
TRBV13,NA,TRBD1,TRBJ1-4,CASSLTGQGHREKLFF,TGTGCCAGCAGCTTAACGGGACAGGGGCATAGGGAAAAACTGTTTTTT
TRBV4-1,NA,NA,TRBJ2-2,CASSQSVGSFSELFF,TGCGCCAGCAGCCAATCCGTAGGGTCTTTCAGCGAGCTGTTTTTT
TRBV5-6,NA,NA,TRBJ2-7,CASSPGRSYEQYF,TGTGCCAGCAGCCCTGGACGGTCCTACGAGCAGTACTTC
TRBV6-5,NA,NA,TRBJ1-2,CASSYSPRVNYGYTF,TGTGCCAGCAGTTACTCACCGAGGGTGAACTATGGCTACACCTTC
TRBV6-1,NA,NA,TRBJ2-7,CASRRAESYEQYF,TGTGCCAGCAGGCGAGCGGAGTCCTACGAGCAGTACTTC
TRBV30,NA,TRBD1,TRBJ1-3,CAWSPGTGSGNTIYF,TGTGCCTGGAGTCCCGGGACAGGGTCTGGAAACACCATATATTTT
TRBV29-1,NA,NA,TRBJ1-1,CSVIGGAVNTEAFF,TGCAGCGTGATTGGGGGGGCGGTGAACACTGAAGCTTTCTTT
TRBV4-1,few,NA,TRBJ2-2,CASSQRFTANTGELFF,TGCGCCAGCAGCCAGAGATTTACTGCGAACACCGGGGAGCTGTTTTTT
TRBV7-9,NA,NA,TRBJ2-7,CASSFPGGPYEQYF,TGTGCCAGCAGCTTCCCCGGAGGGCCGTACGAGCAGTACTTC
TRBV7-2,NA,TRBD1,TRBJ1-5,CASSRTGGNQPQHF,TGTGCCAGCAGTAGGACAGGGGGAAATCAGCCCCAGCATTTT